This is a list of T cell receptor beta chains from one sample in a study of human T cells and chemical hapten exposure. TCRdb re-called the RACE reads with MiXCR, one entry per CDR3 protein. The table has 250,000 or so distinct CDR3 sequences, roughly 7.7% seen once; the top ten hold more than 0.95%. The sample consisted of whole blood, taken in connection with sensitization to the hapten diphenylcyclopropenone (DPC). These TCRs come from a man between 18 and 29 years old with alopecia areata. Some clones in this sample may be carry-over from other donors' samples. The CDR3 runs from the conserved cysteine through the conserved F or W. D genes are given only for firm matches. Not all rows give a size; the values are once, few, many and, for expanded clones, a class.

d_call,clone_size,v_call,j_call,cdr3_aa,cdr3_nt
TRBD1,.,TRBV7-9,TRBJ1-6,CASSTGDNSPLHF,TGTGCCAGCAGCACAGGGGATAATTCACCCCTCCACTTT
.,many,TRBV18,TRBJ1-1,CASSPEAAISTEAFF,TGTGCCAGCTCACCTGAGGCAGCCATCTCCACTGAAGCTTTCTTT
.,.,TRBV19,TRBJ2-5,CASSIVGGGDSAETQYF,TGTGCCAGTAGTATAGTAGGAGGGGGGGACTCGGCGGAGACCCAGTACTTC
TRBD1,.,TRBV29-1,TRBJ2-1,CSVEDPTYRGSSYNEQFF,TGCAGCGTTGAAGATCCCACCTACAGGGGAAGCTCCTACAATGAGCAGTTCTTC
TRBD1,few,TRBV7-6,TRBJ2-1,CASIDRGVYNEQFF,TGTGCCAGCATCGACAGGGGGGTTTACAATGAGCAGTTCTTC
TRBD1,.,TRBV29-1,TRBJ1-5,CSVVVVVSGTGEQPQHF,TGCAGCGTTGTTGTTGTTGTTTCGGGGACAGGGGAACAGCCCCAGCATTTT
.,.,TRBV2,TRBJ1-1,CAASQGSATEAFF,TGTGCCGCGTCCCAGGGATCCGCCACTGAAGCTTTCTTT
.,many,TRBV9,TRBJ2-2,CASSVLVGTNTGELFF,TGTGCCAGCAGCGTTCTCGTAGGGACGAACACCGGGGAGCTGTTTTTT
.,.,TRBV19,TRBJ1-5,CASSTGQRLFKPQHF,TGTGCCAGTAGTACCGGACAGCGACTGTTTAAGCCCCAGCATTTT
TRBD1,.,TRBV20-1,TRBJ2-7,CSARQGYSYEQYF,TGCAGTGCGAGACAGGGATACTCCTACGAGCAGTACTTC
TRBD1,.,TRBV20-1,TRBJ1-4,CSSWDRSSTNEKLFF,TGCAGTAGTTGGGACAGGAGCTCAACTAATGAAAAACTGTTTTTT
.,few,TRBV7-2,TRBJ2-2,CASRASGTPVIGELFF,TGTGCCAGCAGGGCGTCCGGGACTCCCGTTATCGGGGAGCTGTTTTTT